This entry features one TCR beta chain sequence. The specificity of this receptor is unknown. No qualities accompany the bases; no much larger clone lies one base away. V is cut by 0 bases and J by 7 bases, and the space between the germline ends is 13 bases. The CDR3 numbers 14 residues from cysteine through phenylalanine. Kept here is only the CDR3 DNA, which spans 42 bases and is read in frame from base 1. The germline V gene supplies CDR1 SGDLS and CDR2 YYNGEE. This entry is derived from a study of T cells after somatic rescue of genetic block (dated by TCRdb to 2018 to 2021). For context, the study as a whole: What the study looked at was long-term robustness, specifically in a T-cell system that came about through somatic rescue of a genetic block in T-cell development.

Libraries were built with the immunoSEQ multiplex PCR assay. As stored in TCRdb, this immuneACCESS dataset retains in-frame rearrangements with V and J assigned. A fraction of the clones does not appear; measured against another copy, unresolved V genes explain less than half of the discrepancy, and the remainder lacks a known reason. Within this sample are 70,000 or so clones, with 90% to 95% of them counted one time only. The ten largest clonotypes hold about 3% of the sample. Sequences were obtained from peripheral blood mononuclear cells (PBMCs). The TCR originated in a man aged 40-49 years. Here the chain combines TRBV9 and TRBJ1-1; possibly the D gene is TRBD1, per 5 matching bases. The DNA is as follows: TGTGCCAGCAGCGTAGGAGGAGGGGCAGTTGAAGCTTTCTTT. Protein translation: CASSVGGGAVEAFF.